This T cell receptor (beta chain) came from a study of shared clonotypes between healthy human individuals. Turning to the study itself: Aged between 18 and 49, the donors were a couple of women and three men. Study outcomes and limitations: The expectation was that sequencing depth would affect clonotype sharing among donors.

Germline CDR1 and CDR2: MDHEN and SYDVKM. This CDR3 comprises 12 residues. V shed 5 bases and J shed 9 bases, with 11 bases lying between them. A note on this clone: What it binds is not known.

Original methodology: ImmunoSEQ junction-only sequences lacked quality scores, so their filtering differed. Sequenced by immunoSEQ multiplex PCR; TCRdb stores in-frame clones only, minus some. The V and J calls and clone size are taken from that table; D and trimming were inferred from the DNA. The table lists approximately 480,000 clones, about three quarters of them singletons, with around an eighth in the top ten. Sequences were obtained from PBMCs. The TCR comes from a woman aged 40 to 55 in good health. Some clones in this sample may be carry-over from other donors' samples. This chain links TRBV28 with TRBJ2-1; tentatively, D is TRBD1 or TRBD2 (5 bases each). Written as DNA, the CDR3 is TGTGCCAGCAGTCTAGCCCAGGGTGAGCAGTTCTTC. It translates to CASSLAQGEQFF.